This T cell receptor beta chain was found in a study of sequential checkpoint blockade in melanoma. Study details: First-line arms were nivolumab then ipilimumab, or the reverse, randomized 1:1. After both sequences, patients received maintenance nivolumab.

Clones were read by immunoSEQ multiplex PCR, and TCRdb kept only the in-frame ones, dropping some. The sample includes under 20,000 clones, 72% seen only once; the top ten take 10% to 15%. Documented treatment: randomized to nivolumab then ipilimumab (arm A) or the reverse (arm B). PBMC sorting kept live CD3+CD8+ cells without CD19 or CD56. The CDR3 contains 15 residues. V dropped 6 bases and J dropped 4; count of bases not matched to a gene: 9. Germline CDR1 and CDR2: MNHEY and SVGAGI. The chain uses TRBV6-5 and TRBJ2-7, with 10 bases that match TRBD2. The TCR originated in a human donor with melanoma. This specimen consisted of CD8+ T cells sorted from blood (inferred from file names), obtained from a patient given nivolumab and ipilimumab in sequence. This CDR3 reads CASSTLLAGRYEQYF. For the CDR3, the DNA is TGTGCCAGCAGCACACTACTAGCGGGAAGGTACGAGCAGTACTTC.